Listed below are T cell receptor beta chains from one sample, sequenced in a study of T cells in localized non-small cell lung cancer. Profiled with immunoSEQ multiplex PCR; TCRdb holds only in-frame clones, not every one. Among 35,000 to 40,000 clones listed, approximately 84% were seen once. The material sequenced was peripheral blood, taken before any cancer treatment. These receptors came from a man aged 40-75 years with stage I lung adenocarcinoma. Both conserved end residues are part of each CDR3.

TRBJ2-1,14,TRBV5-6,CASSSGLAGYEQFF
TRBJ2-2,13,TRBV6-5,CASGLPGTGELFF
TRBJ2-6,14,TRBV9,CASSGDSGANVLTF
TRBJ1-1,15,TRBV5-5,CASSLEGQGETEAFF
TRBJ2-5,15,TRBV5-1,CASSLGTGGRETQYF
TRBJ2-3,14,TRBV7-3,CASSPSSVSDTQYF
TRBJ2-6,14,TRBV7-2,CASGRDSGANVLTF
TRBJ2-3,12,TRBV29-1,CSVDFTGDTQYF
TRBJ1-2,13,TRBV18,CASSPPGGYGYTF
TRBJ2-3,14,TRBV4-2,CASSQDRPSDTQYF
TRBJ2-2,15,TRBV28,CASSQTLTNTGELFF
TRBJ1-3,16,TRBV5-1,CASSTDPGRGGNTIYF
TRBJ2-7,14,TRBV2,CASSRDRRSYEQYF
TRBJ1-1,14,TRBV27,CASSFSLGNTEAFF